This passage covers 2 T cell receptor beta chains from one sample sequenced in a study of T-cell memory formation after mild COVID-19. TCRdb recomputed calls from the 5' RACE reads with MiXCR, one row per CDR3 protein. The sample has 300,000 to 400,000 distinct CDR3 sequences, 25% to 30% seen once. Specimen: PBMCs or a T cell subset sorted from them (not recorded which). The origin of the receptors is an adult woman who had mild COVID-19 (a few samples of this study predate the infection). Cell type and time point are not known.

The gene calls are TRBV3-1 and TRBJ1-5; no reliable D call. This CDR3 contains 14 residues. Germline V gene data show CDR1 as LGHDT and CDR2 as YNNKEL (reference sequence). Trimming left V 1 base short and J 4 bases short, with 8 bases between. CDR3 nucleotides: TGTGCCAGCAGCCAAGTGGCAGGTAATCAGCCCCAGCATTTT. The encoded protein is CASSQVAGNQPQHF.

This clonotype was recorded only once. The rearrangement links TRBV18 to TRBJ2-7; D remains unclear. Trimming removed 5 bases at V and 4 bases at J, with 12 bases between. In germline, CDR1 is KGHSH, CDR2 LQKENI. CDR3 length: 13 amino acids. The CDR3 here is CASSTTEKYEQYF. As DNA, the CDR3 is TGTGCCAGCTCAACGACTGAAAAATACGAGCAGTACTTC.